The 26 T cell receptor beta chains listed next were all sequenced from one sample in a study of cytomegalovirus exposure and HLA in healthy donors. Primers: 60 Vbeta forward and 13 Jbeta reverse. Clones were read by immunoSEQ multiplex PCR, and TCRdb kept only the in-frame ones, dropping some. This sample has some 180,000 clones, with approximately 84% found just once. The specimen was PBMCs. These receptors were taken from a man aged 25 to 45 in good health and CMV-seropositive.

The V call is TRBV19, the J call TRBJ2-3, with D maybe TRBD2 (7 bases). Germline CDR1 and CDR2: LNHDA and SQIVND (reference sequence). The V and J ends lost 0 bases and 2 bases respectively, with 15 bases between them. The CDR3 is 17 residues long. The DNA of the CDR3 is TGTGCCAGTAGTATAGATCAGGCAGGGGACTACACAGATACGCAGTATTTT. This sequence encodes CASSIDQAGDYTDTQYF.

This chain uses TRBV30 with TRBJ2-5; D might be TRBD2 (6 bases). Judging by the DNA end, TRBJ2-7 fits better; the J call may be wrong. Germline lookup yields CDR1 GTSNPN and CDR2 SVGIG (reference sequence). The CDR3 extends over 12 amino acids. CDR3 sequence (DNA): TGTGCCTGGAGTTCGCGGGGAAACGAGCAGTACTTC. Translation gives CAWSSRGNEQYF.

V gene TRBV30 combines with J gene TRBJ1-5; no reliable D call. The V end lost 4 bases, the J end lost 0 bases, and 7 bases lay between the germline ends. The germline CDR1 and CDR2 sequences are GTSNPN and SVGIG (reference sequence). The CDR3 length is 13 residues. CDR3: CAWNSYSNQPQHF. In DNA, the CDR3 is TGTGCCTGGAACAGCTATAGCAATCAGCCCCAGCATTTT.

V and J are TRBV7-9 and TRBJ2-2, with D possibly matching TRBD2 (7 bases). V lost 5 bases to trimming and J lost 7 bases, with 20 bases between them. From germline, CDR1 is SEHNR and CDR2 FQNEAQ (reference sequence). CDR3 size: 16 residues. The CDR3 region has the DNA TGTGCCAGCAGCCCAGTGGGGGGGGCGTCTATCGGGGAGCTGTTTTTT. The encoded protein is CASSPVGGASIGELFF.

A single count supports this clone. The V and J genes are TRBV11-2 and TRBJ2-2; D unclear. This CDR3 contains 12 residues. The V end was cut by 3 bases, the J end by 6 bases, with 5 bases between. Per the germline V gene, CDR1 is SGHAT and CDR2 is FQNNGV. Here the CDR3 reads CASSFSSGELFF. Here the CDR3 DNA reads TGTGCCAGCAGCTTTAGCTCCGGGGAGCTGTTTTTT.

The chain has TRBV19 and TRBJ2-1, with 7 bases matching TRBD2. This CDR3 is 13 amino acids long. V lost 5 bases, J lost 8 bases, and 6 bases stayed unmatched. Germline V gene sequence: CDR1 LNHDA, CDR2 SQIVND (reference sequence). CDR3 nucleotides: TGTGCCAGTAGTCCACGACGGGGGGATGAGCAGTTCTTC. It yields the protein CASSPRRGDEQFF. The entire variable domain, with the rest obtained from reference TRBV19 and TRBJ2-1, is as follows: DGGITQSPKYLFRKEGQNVTLSCEQNLNHDAMYWYRQDPGQGLRLIYYSQIVNDFQKGDIAEGYSVSREKKESFPLTVTSAQKNPTAFYLCASSPRRGDEQFFGPGTRLTVL.

Only one count was recorded for this clone. This chain uses TRBV5-6 with TRBJ2-5; 7 bases line up with TRBD2. Losses at the gene ends were 1 base for V and 5 bases for J; bases not matched to a gene: 5. Germline lookup yields CDR1 SGHDT and CDR2 YYEEEE. There are 14 residues in the CDR3. In nucleotides, the CDR3 is TGTGCCAGCAGCTTGAAGGTTAGCGGGGAGACCCAGTACTTC. Translation gives CASSLKVSGETQYF.

The chain carries TRBV6-6 and TRBJ2-1; weak D call: TRBD2 (6 bases). Trimming cost V 5 bases and J 0 bases, with 11 bases left between them. Germline CDR1 reads MNHNY; CDR2 reads SVGAGI (reference sequence). CDR3 size: 15 residues. The CDR3 coding sequence is TGTGCCAGCAGTATAGCGGTTAGCTCCTACAATGAGCAGTTCTTC. Amino acids: CASSIAVSSYNEQFF.

V and J are TRBV7-9 and TRBJ2-7; a weak D match, TRBD1 (6 bases). The CDR3 sequence is 17 residues long. V was trimmed by 4 bases and J by 4 bases, leaving 23 bases between them. Per the germline V gene, CDR1 is SEHNR and CDR2 is FQNEAQ (reference sequence). The CDR3 DNA reads as TGTGCCAGCAGCTCAGCCCTCTACCGGGACAACCAATACGAGCAGTACTTC. The encoded protein is CASSSALYRDNQYEQYF.

V is TRBV2 and J is TRBJ2-7; the D gene is possibly TRBD1 (7 bases). CDR1 SNHLY and CDR2 FYNNEI come from the germline V gene. The V end was cut by 6 bases, the J end by 6 bases, with 15 bases between. CDR3 size: 13 residues. Written as DNA, the CDR3 is TGTGCCAGCAGGCGACAGGGAGGTAGCGAGCAGTACTTC. It yields the protein CASRRQGGSEQYF.

The rearrangement uses TRBV7-8 and TRBJ2-7; D is uncertain. The length of the CDR3 is 15 residues. Germline V gives CDR1 SGHVS, CDR2 FQNEAQ. V lost 1 base and J 3 bases, leaving 13 bases between the germline ends. This CDR3 is CASSLESSRNYEQYF. CDR3 sequence (DNA): TGTGCCAGCAGCTTAGAATCGTCTAGGAACTACGAGCAGTACTTC. Complete variable domain (other parts from reference TRBV7-8 and TRBJ2-7): GAGVSQSPRYKVAKRGQDVALRCDPISGHVSLFWYQQALGQGPEFLTYFQNEAQLDKSGLPSDRFFAERPEGSVSTLKIQRTQQEDSAVYLCASSLESSRNYEQYFGPGTRLTVT.

J is TRBJ1-6 and V is TRBV7-6, with 10 bases aligning to TRBD1. The junction had 4 bases not matched to a gene; V was cut back by 2 bases and J by 6 bases. Germline V gene sequence: CDR1 SGHVS, CDR2 FNYEAQ. The CDR3 is made up of 16 amino acids. Written as DNA, the CDR3 is TGTGCCAGCAGCTTACTTTGGGACAGGGGTAATTCACCCCTCCACTTT. It is translated as CASSLLWDRGNSPLHF.

J is TRBJ2-7 and V is TRBV11-2, with D unclear. Germline V gene lookup returns CDR1 SGHAT and CDR2 FQNNGV. CDR3 length: 12 amino acids. V lost 0 bases and J lost 6, with 6 bases in between. The CDR3 nucleotides are TGTGCCAGCAGCTTAGATCGAGGCGAGCAGTACGTC. It codes for CASSLDRGEQYV.

This clone was counted only a few times. The chain has TRBV6-5 and TRBJ2-1; 8 bases are shared with TRBD2. The CDR3 runs 15 residues. The V gene's germline CDR1 is MNHEY and CDR2 SVGAGI. J was trimmed by 3 bases and V by 6 bases; bases with no gene match: 7. The DNA of the CDR3 is TGTGCCAGCAGCAACGGGGCGGGGGGCTACAATGAGCAGTTCTTC. Residues: CASSNGAGGYNEQFF.

The chain uses TRBV7-8 and TRBJ2-6; D unresolved. This CDR3 spans 15 amino acids. CDR1 SGHVS and CDR2 FQNEAQ come from the germline V gene. V was shortened by 2 bases and J by 0 bases, with 5 bases between the two germline ends. Here the CDR3 reads CASSLSRSGANVLTF. For the CDR3, the DNA is TGTGCCAGCAGCTTAAGCCGCTCTGGGGCCAACGTCCTGACTTTC.

CDR3 amino acids: CASSLRTGLNTGELFF. CDR3 DNA: TGTGCCAGCAGCCTACGGACTGGACTGAACACCGGGGAGCTGTTTTTT. The V call is TRBV4-2, the J call TRBJ2-2, with D perhaps matching TRBD2 (5 bases). CDR1 and CDR2 from the germline V gene are LGHNA and YNFKEQ. V lost 4 bases and J 1 base, leaving 13 bases between the germline ends. CDR3 length: 16 amino acids.

CDR3 amino acids: CASSLELLTGDQETQYF. In DNA, the CDR3 is TGTGCCAGCAGCTTAGAGCTCTTGACAGGGGATCAAGAGACCCAGTACTTC. The rearrangement joins TRBV11-3 to TRBJ2-5; 8 bases line up with TRBD1. Losses at the gene ends were 0 bases for V and 2 bases for J; bases not matched to a gene: 8. This CDR3 is built from 17 residues. Germline values: CDR1 SGHNT, CDR2 YENEEA.

The chain has TRBV10-3 and TRBJ2-1, with 7 bases aligning to TRBD2. The germline V gene has CDR1 ENHRY and CDR2 SYGVKD. V was pared by 4 bases and J by 5 bases, with 29 bases of the junction left unmatched. The CDR3 consists of 22 residues. DNA of the CDR3: TGTGCCATCAGTGTGGTGGGGGTGGTTGTGGCGGGAGCCCCCCTCAGGAACAATGAGCAGTTCTTC. Protein: CAISVVGVVVAGAPLRNNEQFF.

This clone appeared a few times. The V and J genes are TRBV28 and TRBJ2-3, with 12 bases identical to TRBD2. Germline V lookup: CDR1 MDHEN, CDR2 SYDVKM. With 3 bases clipped from V and 6 bases from J, the junction kept 13 bases outside the gene matches. The CDR3 is 18 residues long. As DNA, the CDR3 is TGTGCCAGCAGTTTTCGAGCCGGACTAGCGGGAAGGGGGGATACGCAGTATTTT. Translated, it gives CASSFRAGLAGRGDTQYF.

This chain uses TRBV4-2 with TRBJ2-7, with D perhaps matching TRBD1 (6 bases). This CDR3 comprises 17 residues. Germline CDR1 LGHNA, CDR2 YNFKEQ. Trimming removed 1 base at V and 6 bases at J, with 22 bases between. CDR3 DNA: TGTGCCAGCAGCCAAGGTACAGGGCAGGGCGGGTTGGGCGAGCAGTACTTC. Its protein product is CASSQGTGQGGLGEQYF.

This clone appeared a few times. The CDR3 DNA follows: TGCGCCAGCAGCTTGCCACAGGACTCTGGGGCCAACGTCCTGACTTTC. Protein product: CASSLPQDSGANVLTF. The chain couples TRBV5-1 to TRBJ2-6; D is perhaps TRBD1 (5 bases). The V gene lost 1 base and the J gene lost 0 bases, with 8 bases spanning the gap. Germline values: CDR1 SGHRS, CDR2 YFSETQ. This CDR3 is 16 amino acids long.

The rearrangement uses TRBV5-1 and TRBJ2-7, with D perhaps matching TRBD1 (5 bases). The CDR3 covers 13 residues. Trimming took off 2 bases at V and 5 bases at J, with 11 bases between the two ends. CDR1 and CDR2 from the germline V gene are SGHRS and YFSETQ. CDR3 nucleotides: TGCGCCAGCAGCTTAGGGGTGGGCAACGAGCAGTACTTC. This encodes CASSLGVGNEQYF.

This clone has only one observation. The chain joins TRBV7-3 to TRBJ2-1; 14 nucleotides agree with TRBD2. Losses at the gene ends were 5 bases for V and 6 bases for J; bases not matched to a gene: 9. The CDR3 has 17 amino acids. Germline CDR1 SGHTA, CDR2 FQGTGA. The CDR3 here is CASSPTPGTSGSNEQFF. CDR3 bases: TGTGCCAGCAGCCCAACGCCCGGGACTAGCGGGAGCAATGAGCAGTTCTTC.

The CDR3 spells CASRLTGDRQETQYF. The DNA of the CDR3 is TGTGCCAGCAGGCTTACAGGGGACCGGCAAGAGACCCAGTACTTC. V usage is TRBV2 and J usage is TRBJ2-5; 7 bases fit TRBD1. CDR1 and CDR2 (germline): SNHLY, FYNNEI. Trimming at V came to 6 bases and at J to 2 bases, leaving 9 bases not matched to a gene. This CDR3 region has 15 residues. The entire variable domain, with the rest obtained from reference TRBV2 and TRBJ2-5, is as follows: EPEVTQTPSHQVTQMGQEVILRCVPISNHLYFYWYRQILGQKVEFLVSFYNNEISEKSEIFDDQFSVERPDGSNFTLKIRSTKLEDSAMYFCASRLTGDRQETQYFGPGTRLLVL.

The CDR3 protein is CASPLAVSDTQYF. Here the CDR3 DNA reads TGTGCCAGCCCTCTGGCGGTCTCAGATACGCAGTATTTT. The chain has TRBV2 and TRBJ2-3, with D unclear. CDR1 and CDR2 from the germline V gene are SNHLY and FYNNEI. The CDR3 spans 13 residues. V was shortened by 8 bases and J by 4 bases, with 13 bases between the two germline ends.

The genes are TRBV2 and TRBJ2-1; 14 positions match TRBD2. V gave up 6 bases and J gave up 3 bases; unmatched junction bases: 4. Germline V CDR1 and CDR2: SNHLY, FYNNEI. This CDR3 contains 16 residues. In DNA, the CDR3 is TGTGCCAGCAGCTGGGGACTAGCGGGAGTCTACAATGAGCAGTTCTTC. It yields the protein CASSWGLAGVYNEQFF.